This T cell receptor (delta chain) was captured by sequencing in a study of gamma delta lymphoproliferative disorders and STAT genes. About the study: At least 50 ng of genomic DNA went into each LymphoTrack Dx TCRG Assay library.

This CDR3 is built from 19 residues. V gave up 0 bases and J gave up 1 base; unmatched junction bases: 9. The V gene's germline CDR1 is TSWWSYY and CDR2 QGS. This clone is large (0.1 to 1%) within its sample. Its specificity is unknown. Other DNA sequences in this sample translate to the same CDR3. TCRdb re-called the multiplex PCR reads with CATT. In the table there are 1,500 to 2,000 delta-chain clones, 2.5% to 3% of which are singletons. Study-wide findings and caveats: Control T cells likely spanned varied maturation stages, whereas leukemic cells were skewed toward terminal effectors. Gamma repertoires grouped patients separately from controls; delta repertoires showed no separation.

Sequencing used genomic DNA taken from PBMCs of patients and controls. Material: blood. This clonotype was obtained from a human donor in good health. The chain has TRDV1 and TRDJ1, with 12 positions matching TRDD3. CDR3 loop: CALGELLPLGDTATDKLIF. DNA for the CDR3: TGTGCTCTTGGGGAACTCCTACCCCTGGGGGATACGGCCACCGATAAACTCATCTTT.